The next 26 T cell receptor beta chains were all read from a single sample in a study of technical replicates of blood from several donors. TCRdb keeps only in-frame clones here, not all; method: immunoSEQ multiplex PCR. The table has over 30,000 clones, around nine tenths seen once. Sequenced: PBMCs. The receptors come from a human donor in good health. Some clones in this sample may be carry-over from other donors' samples.

The chain links TRBV6-5 to TRBJ1-5; D is uncertain. Germline lookup yields CDR1 MNHEY and CDR2 SVGAGI. The CDR3 is 14 amino acids. Trimming removed 6 bases at V and 0 bases at J, with 9 bases between. The DNA for the CDR3 is TGTGCCAGCAGCACGACATTTAGCAATCAGCCCCAGCATTTT. Protein sequence: CASSTTFSNQPQHF.

CDR3 in DNA: TGTGCCAGCAGTTACCAAGGACAGGGAACGCAGTATTTT. It encodes CASSYQGQGTQYF. The gene calls are TRBV6-5 and TRBJ2-3; 8 bases map to TRBD1. Germline values: CDR1 MNHEY, CDR2 SVGAGI. The CDR3 extends over 13 amino acids. The junction had 4 bases not matched to a gene; V was cut back by 2 bases and J by 9 bases.

The J gene is TRBJ2-7, the V gene TRBV12-2; no check of the table's D call, TRBD2, against the DNA was made. TRBV12-2 is assigned pseudogene status. CDR3 length equals 18 residues. The CDR3 bases are TGTGCAAGTCTCCTCCCCTCGACTAGCGGGGATAGCTCCTACGAGCAGTACTTC. Its translation is CASLLPSTSGDSSYEQYF.

The rearrangement uses TRBV7-9 and TRBJ1-2; TRBD1 is a possible D gene (5 bases). Deletions cut 5 bases from V and 4 bases from J, with 11 bases between. The CDR3 totals 13 residues. Germline CDR1 and CDR2: SEHNR and FQNEAQ (reference sequence). The CDR3 nucleotides are TGTGCCAGCAGCCTCGACAGTCTCTATGGCTACACCTTC. This encodes CASSLDSLYGYTF.

The rearrangement links TRBV6-5 to TRBJ1-5; a weak D match, TRBD1 (5 bases). The CDR3 is made up of 13 amino acids. Between the trimmed V and J ends, which lost 10 bases and 6 bases, there was a span of 16 bases. The germline CDR1 and CDR2 sequences are MNHEY and SVGAGI. The CDR3 coding sequence is TGTGCCACTTCCGGGGGGACGGGTCAGCCCCAGCATTTT. Protein product: CATSGGTGQPQHF.

V and J are TRBV19 and TRBJ2-7; a possible D gene is TRBD1 (6 bases). Per the germline V gene, CDR1 is LNHDA and CDR2 is SQIVND (reference sequence). The CDR3 sequence is 13 residues long. V shed 5 bases and J shed 5 bases, with 13 bases lying between them. The CDR3 here is CASSLPAGDEQYF. The CDR3 bases are TGTGCCAGTAGTTTGCCCGCAGGGGACGAGCAGTACTTC.

The gene calls are TRBV29-1 and TRBJ2-5, with D possibly TRBD1 on 5 matching bases. The better agreement between TRBJ2-7 and the DNA end casts doubt on the J call. The CDR3 runs to 12 residues. Germline V gene sequence: CDR1 SQVTM, CDR2 ANQGSEA. The CDR3: CSVKGASYEQYF. The CDR3 DNA reads as TGCAGCGTAAAAGGGGCGTCCTACGAGCAGTACTTC.

The chain recombines TRBV28 with TRBJ1-5; D remains unclear. The CDR3 has 15 residues. Germline loops: CDR1 MDHEN, CDR2 SYDVKM. With 5 bases removed from V and 2 bases from J, the gap between germline ends came to 13 bases. The CDR3 loop is CASSAGWAGNQPQHF. The DNA of the CDR3 is TGTGCCAGCAGTGCCGGTTGGGCAGGCAATCAGCCCCAGCATTTT.

This clone was picked up a small number of times. V is TRBV6-6 and J is TRBJ2-1; 9 nucleotides line up with TRBD1. The CDR3 totals 15 residues. V dropped 6 bases and J dropped 3; count of bases not matched to a gene: 6. From germline, CDR1 is MNHNY and CDR2 SVGAGI (reference sequence). DNA of the CDR3: TGTGCCAGCAGCCCCCGGGACAGGGTCTACAATGAGCAGTTCTTC. Amino acid sequence: CASSPRDRVYNEQFF.

The J gene is TRBJ2-3, the V gene TRBV10-3; 9 nucleotides align to TRBD1. V was pared by 6 bases and J by 3 bases, with 4 bases of the junction left unmatched. The CDR3 length is 14 residues. The germline V gene has CDR1 ENHRY and CDR2 SYGVKD. The CDR3 sequence is CAIRRGTGTDTQYF. CDR3 in DNA: TGTGCCATCAGAAGAGGGACAGGGACAGATACGCAGTATTTT.

The genes are TRBV6-1 and TRBJ2-5; 10 bases agree with TRBD2. V was pared by 0 bases and J by 2 bases, with 0 bases of the junction left unmatched. There are 15 residues in the CDR3. The germline gives CDR1 MNHNS, CDR2 SASEGT. This CDR3 is CASSEAAGGQETQYF. The CDR3 coding sequence is TGTGCCAGCAGTGAAGCAGCGGGGGGGCAAGAGACCCAGTACTTC.

The CDR3 spells CASSPGTVSYGYTF. The CDR3 region has the DNA TGTGCCAGCAGCCCCGGGACAGTCTCCTATGGCTACACCTTC. The chain recombines TRBV6-6 with TRBJ1-2, with 7 bases lining up with TRBD1. CDR1 is MNHNY, CDR2 SVGAGI, per germline (reference sequence). After removal of 6 bases from V and 4 bases from J, the junction contained 8 bases not matched to a gene. The CDR3 is 14 residues long.

The chain combines TRBV11-1 with TRBJ1-1; D remains ambiguous. The V and J ends lost 6 bases and 5 bases respectively, with 10 bases between them. The germline V gene encodes CDR1 SGHAT and CDR2 FQDESV (reference sequence). This CDR3 is built from 12 residues. The CDR3 nucleotides read TGTGCCAGCAGTCTTACCGGGACTGAAGCTTTCTTT. Translated: CASSLTGTEAFF.

The CDR3 sequence: CASSTQTGVGEKLFF. DNA of the CDR3: TGTGCCAGCTCAACACAGACAGGGGTAGGGGAAAAACTGTTTTTT. The V and J genes are TRBV18 and TRBJ1-4; 8 bases align to TRBD1. The CDR3 has 15 residues. CDR1 is KGHSH, CDR2 LQKENI, per germline. Unmatched junction bases numbered 10, after V lost 5 bases and J lost 8 bases.

V is TRBV5-1 and J is TRBJ2-7; D may be TRBD1 (6 bases). The CDR3 runs to 16 residues. Germline CDR1 SGHRS, CDR2 YFSETQ. V was clipped by 0 bases and J by 3 bases, with 16 bases between them. CDR3 protein: CASSLASAGAFYEQYF. The DNA for the CDR3 is TGCGCCAGCAGCTTGGCCTCGGCAGGGGCTTTCTACGAGCAGTACTTC.

V gene TRBV5-1 combines with J gene TRBJ2-3, with a weak D call TRBD2 (6 bases). The V gene's germline CDR1 is SGHRS and CDR2 YFSETQ. This CDR3 contains 14 residues. The V end lost 5 bases, the J end lost 2 bases, and 12 bases lay between the germline ends. The DNA for the CDR3 is TGCGCCAGCAGTTCGACTAGTCCCACAGATACGCAGTATTTT. As protein: CASSSTSPTDTQYF.

This chain links TRBV19 with TRBJ1-3; D gene unclear. The CDR3 consists of 12 residues. The V end lost 3 bases, the J end lost 3 bases, and 3 bases lay between the germline ends. The germline gives CDR1 LNHDA, CDR2 SQIVND (reference sequence). The DNA of the CDR3 is TGTGCCAGTAGTATCAGTGGAAACACCATATATTTT. Translation gives CASSISGNTIYF.

The V and J genes are TRBV11-2 and TRBJ2-7; tentative D call: TRBD1 (6 bases). The CDR3 length is 15 residues. Germline V lookup: CDR1 SGHAT, CDR2 FQNNGV. With 2 bases removed from V and 2 bases from J, the gap between germline ends came to 13 bases. CDR3 sequence (DNA): TGTGCCAGCAGCTTAACCCCAGGGGCCACCTACGAGCAGTACTTC. As protein: CASSLTPGATYEQYF.

The V call is TRBV6-5, the J call TRBJ2-7; TRBD2 matches 7 bases. With V trimmed by 7 bases and J by 4 bases, 10 bases remained unmatched. Germline CDR1 MNHEY, CDR2 SVGAGI. This CDR3 spans 14 amino acids. CDR3 nucleotides: TGTGCCAGCACCCGGACCGGGAGGCAGTACGAGCAGTACTTC. Translation gives CASTRTGRQYEQYF.

The J gene is TRBJ1-2, the V gene TRBV7-3; 7 bases align to TRBD1. The CDR3 is 14 residues long. Germline CDR1 reads SGHTA; CDR2 reads FQGTGA. Germline trimming cut 4 bases from V and 5 bases from J; bases unmatched to any gene: 7. The CDR3 DNA sequence: TGTGCCAGCAGCTCGACAGGGTCCCCGTATGGCTACACCTTC. Its protein is CASSSTGSPYGYTF.

The V gene is TRBV7-2, the J gene TRBJ1-3, with 7 bases fitting TRBD1. Looked up from germline, CDR1 is SGHTA and CDR2 is FQGNSA. The trim removed 4 bases at V and 0 bases at J, leaving 6 bases unmatched. The CDR3 contains 16 residues. For the CDR3, the DNA is TGTGCCAGCAGCTCACCCGGACAGGCCTCTGGAAACACCATATATTTT. Its translation: CASSSPGQASGNTIYF.

This chain connects TRBV9 to TRBJ1-1; D is possibly TRBD1 (5 bases). The CDR3 contains 15 residues. CDR1 and CDR2 (germline): SGDLS, YYNGEE. V lost 2 bases to trimming and J lost 4 bases, with 15 bases between them. This CDR3 reads CASSVSGEIGTEAFF. CDR3 DNA: TGTGCCAGCAGCGTTTCGGGGGAGATAGGCACTGAAGCTTTCTTT. The full variable domain, completed using reference TRBV9 and TRBJ1-1, is DSGVTQTPKHLITATGQRVTLRCSPRSGDLSVYWYQQSLDQGLQFLIQYYNGEERAKGNILERFSAQQFPDLHSELNLSSLELGDSALYFCASSVSGEIGTEAFFGQGTRLTVV.

CDR3 DNA: TGTGCCAGCAGCTACCAGGGGGGTATACAGTATGGCTACACCTTC. Amino acids: CASSYQGGIQYGYTF. The chain carries TRBV13 and TRBJ1-2; the match to TRBD1 covers 7 bases. The CDR3 consists of 15 residues. Trimming removed 4 bases from V and 5 bases from J; junction bases left unmatched: 10. Germline lookup yields CDR1 PRHDT and CDR2 FYEKMQ (reference sequence).

CDR3 nucleotide sequence: TGTGCCAGCAGTTTATCCTCGGGGGGGCCCTACGAGCAGTACTTC. The encoded protein is CASSLSSGGPYEQYF. This chain links TRBV7-3 with TRBJ2-7; the match to TRBD2 covers 8 bases. V was clipped by 6 bases and J by 2 bases; unmatched bases: 9. Germline CDR1 is SGHTA and CDR2 is FQGTGA. The CDR3 is 15 residues long.

This clone was seen once. The chain combines TRBV11-3 with TRBJ2-1, with D possibly matching TRBD1 (6 bases). The CDR3 runs to 16 residues. V shed 4 bases and J shed 4 bases, with 17 bases lying between them. Germline CDR1 SGHNT, CDR2 YENEEA. The CDR3 DNA is TGTGCCAGCAGCTCCCGGGACAATAGCCGGTACAATGAGCAGTTCTTC. Amino acids: CASSSRDNSRYNEQFF. The entire variable domain, with the rest obtained from reference TRBV11-3 and TRBJ2-1, is as follows: EAGVVQSPRYKIIEKKQPVAFWCNPISGHNTLYWYLQNLGQGPELLIRYENEEAVDDSQLPKDRFSAERLKGVDSTLKIQPAELGDSAVYLCASSSRDNSRYNEQFFGPGTRLTVL.

This chain connects TRBV19 to TRBJ2-3, with a weak D call TRBD1 (6 bases). The CDR3 has 15 residues. Trimming removed 3 bases at V and 5 bases at J, with 15 bases between. Germline CDR1 and CDR2: LNHDA and SQIVND (reference sequence). The DNA for the CDR3 is TGTGCCAGTAGTATGACGGCAGGGGTTCAAGATACGCAGTATTTT. Its translation: CASSMTAGVQDTQYF.